A selection of T cell receptor beta chains follows, all from one sample in a study of T cell responses to AZD1222 COVID-19 vaccine. Assay used: immunoSEQ multiplex PCR; TCRdb lists only in-frame clones, some missing. The table lists roughly 150,000 clones, about 93% of them singletons. Sequenced here: peripheral blood, sampled on day 0 of AZD1222 vaccination. These receptors originate from an adult in good health. The CDR3 runs from the conserved cysteine through the conserved F or W. A D gene is named only where the DNA matches it firmly. Clone size is not always given. Where it is, it says once, few, many or a class for expanded clones.

CDR3nt: TGTGCCTGGAGGGACAGTTGGAATCAGCCCCAGCATTTT
CDR3aa: CAWRDSWNQPQHF
abundance: .
v_gene: TRBV30
d_gene: .
j_gene: TRBJ1-5

CDR3nt: TGTGCCAGCAGCCACCCTAGCGGGAGAGTCGGGTACAATGAGCAGTTCTTC
CDR3aa: CASSHPSGRVGYNEQFF
abundance: .
v_gene: TRBV3-1/TRBV3-2
d_gene: TRBD2
j_gene: TRBJ2-1

CDR3nt: TGTGCTAGCAGCTTATTATTGGGGACGTTGAATGAAAAACTGTTTTTT
CDR3aa: CASSLLLGTLNEKLFF
abundance: .
v_gene: TRBV7-7
d_gene: .
j_gene: TRBJ1-4

CDR3nt: TGTGCCAGCAGCTTAAGACTAGGTGCTGACGAGCAGTACTTC
CDR3aa: CASSLRLGADEQYF
abundance: .
v_gene: TRBV7-9
d_gene: .
j_gene: TRBJ2-7

CDR3nt: TGTGCCAGCAGGCCGCGACAGGGAACTTTGCCTCGCGATGAGCAGTTCTTC
CDR3aa: CASRPRQGTLPRDEQFF
abundance: .
v_gene: TRBV27
d_gene: TRBD1
j_gene: TRBJ2-1

CDR3nt: TGCGCCAGCAGCCTATGGACAGGGGGACTAGGGAACACTGAAGCTTTCTTT
CDR3aa: CASSLWTGGLGNTEAFF
abundance: once
v_gene: TRBV5-1
d_gene: TRBD1
j_gene: TRBJ1-1

CDR3nt: TGTGCCAGCACTAAGAGCAATCAGCCCCAGCATTTT
CDR3aa: CASTKSNQPQHF
abundance: .
v_gene: TRBV28
d_gene: .
j_gene: TRBJ1-5

CDR3nt: TGTGCCTGGAGGACGGCGGCTTCCTACGAGCAGTACTTC
CDR3aa: CAWRTAASYEQYF
abundance: .
v_gene: TRBV30
d_gene: .
j_gene: TRBJ2-7

CDR3nt: TGTGCCAGCAGCGCCCAAGGACAGGGGTGGTCCGGGGAGCTGTTTTTT
CDR3aa: CASSAQGQGWSGELFF
abundance: .
v_gene: TRBV9
d_gene: TRBD1
j_gene: TRBJ2-2

CDR3nt: TGTGCCAGCTCACCACCGTCTAGCGCGGGAGATACGCAGTATTTT
CDR3aa: CASSPPSSAGDTQYF
abundance: .
v_gene: TRBV18
d_gene: .
j_gene: TRBJ2-3

CDR3nt: TGTGCCAGCAGTCCGGGACTAGCGGCAAACAATGAGCAGTTCTTC
CDR3aa: CASSPGLAANNEQFF
abundance: .
v_gene: TRBV6-4
d_gene: TRBD2
j_gene: TRBJ2-1

CDR3nt: TGCAGCGTTCTGGGTTACGAGCAGTACTTC
CDR3aa: CSVLGYEQYF
abundance: .
v_gene: TRBV29-1
d_gene: .
j_gene: TRBJ2-7

CDR3nt: TGTGCCAGCAGCCAAGAAGCAGGCCTTAATAGCAATCAGCCCCAGCATTTT
CDR3aa: CASSQEAGLNSNQPQHF
abundance: .
v_gene: TRBV4-2
d_gene: .
j_gene: TRBJ1-5

CDR3nt: TGCGCCAGCAGCTTGGCTCTCGACGGGGAGCTGTTTTTT
CDR3aa: CASSLALDGELFF
abundance: .
v_gene: TRBV5-1
d_gene: .
j_gene: TRBJ2-2

CDR3nt: TGTGCCAGTAGTATCGATCCGAGGGCCCGGGGCTACACCTTC
CDR3aa: CASSIDPRARGYTF
abundance: .
v_gene: TRBV19
d_gene: .
j_gene: TRBJ1-2

CDR3nt: TGCAGCGTTGAACGGGACCCGTCATTTTACAATGAGCAGTTCTTC
CDR3aa: CSVERDPSFYNEQFF
abundance: .
v_gene: TRBV29-1
d_gene: .
j_gene: TRBJ2-1

CDR3nt: TGTGCCAGCAGAAGACTAGCGGGGGAGCTGTTTTTT
CDR3aa: CASRRLAGELFF
abundance: .
v_gene: TRBV12-3/TRBV12-4
d_gene: TRBD2
j_gene: TRBJ2-2

CDR3nt: TGCGCCAGCAGCATAGGACAGGCCTTGAACACTGAAGCTTTCTTT
CDR3aa: CASSIGQALNTEAFF
abundance: .
v_gene: TRBV5-1
d_gene: TRBD1
j_gene: TRBJ1-1

CDR3nt: TGTGCCAGCAGCTTATACAGGGAATCCTACAATGAGCAGTTCTTC
CDR3aa: CASSLYRESYNEQFF
abundance: few
v_gene: TRBV5-4
d_gene: .
j_gene: TRBJ2-1

CDR3nt: TGTGCCAGCAGCGCTGGAGCGGGGTTCTCCTACAATGAGCAGTTCTTC
CDR3aa: CASSAGAGFSYNEQFF
abundance: .
v_gene: TRBV9
d_gene: TRBD2
j_gene: TRBJ2-1

CDR3nt: TGTGCCAGTAGTCCAGGGTTAGGGGCCAACGTCCTGACTTTC
CDR3aa: CASSPGLGANVLTF
abundance: once
v_gene: TRBV19
d_gene: .
j_gene: TRBJ2-6

CDR3nt: TGTGCCATCAGTGAGTTGAGTAACTATGGCTACACCTTC
CDR3aa: CAISELSNYGYTF
abundance: .
v_gene: TRBV10-3
d_gene: .
j_gene: TRBJ1-2

CDR3nt: TGTGCCAGCAGTGCCAGGACTAGCGAAACAGATACGCAGTATTTT
CDR3aa: CASSARTSETDTQYF
abundance: .
v_gene: TRBV2
d_gene: TRBD2
j_gene: TRBJ2-3

CDR3nt: TGTGCCAGCAGCTTACAGGGGGCAGAGACCCAGTACTTC
CDR3aa: CASSLQGAETQYF
abundance: .
v_gene: TRBV5-4
d_gene: TRBD1
j_gene: TRBJ2-5

CDR3nt: TGTGCCAGCAGCCATTGGTCCTACGAGCAGTACTTC
CDR3aa: CASSHWSYEQYF
abundance: .
v_gene: TRBV14
d_gene: .
j_gene: TRBJ2-7

CDR3nt: TGTGCCAGCAGCTACGGGGTTGGAGGAGATACGCAGTATTTT
CDR3aa: CASSYGVGGDTQYF
abundance: .
v_gene: TRBV27
d_gene: .
j_gene: TRBJ2-3

CDR3nt: TGCGCCAGCAGCTTGGCCCCGCAAGCTTTGGAGACCCAGTACTTC
CDR3aa: CASSLAPQALETQYF
abundance: .
v_gene: TRBV5-1
d_gene: .
j_gene: TRBJ2-5